The 10 T cell receptor beta chains below all came from one sample that was sequenced in a study of CD8 T cells in ankylosing spondylitis. General study findings and limits: Among TCR beta sequences, a motif of roughly 8 highly homologous variants appeared characteristic of ankylosing spondylitis blood.

No antigen has been identified for these receptors. TCRdb re-derived calls from the 5' RACE reads in MiXCR, one entry per CDR3 protein. Of some 330,000 distinct CDR3 sequences in the sample, approximately 8.2% were seen once. Sequencing was performed on blood, either unsorted or a sorted T cell fraction (not recorded which). All receptors derive from a male donor with ankylosing spondylitis.

This chain uses TRBV12-3 or TRBV12-4 with TRBJ2-1; TRBD2 is a possible D gene (5 bases). V was pared by 7 bases and J by 6 bases, with 16 bases between. The CDR3 runs 14 residues. CDR3 in amino acids: CASTLGVSRNEQFF. The DNA of the CDR3 is TGTGCCAGCACCCTCGGGGTTAGTCGCAATGAGCAGTTCTTC.

This clonotype was seen a few times. This CDR3 is CASSSRNEGNEQFF. CDR3 sequence (DNA): TGTGCCAGCAGCTCCCGGAATGAGGGGAATGAGCAGTTCTTC. The rearrangement uses TRBV9 and TRBJ2-1; D may match TRBD1 or TRBD2 (5 bases each). CDR3 length: 14 amino acids. Germline assignment: CDR1 SGDLS and CDR2 YYNGEE. Trimming took 4 bases from V and 7 from J, leaving 15 bases between them.

The chain carries TRBV7-3 and TRBJ2-1; D not certain. The germline V gene has CDR1 SGHTA and CDR2 FQGTGA. The CDR3 consists of 13 residues. V lost 6 bases and J lost 7, with 13 bases in between. CDR3 residues: CASSSSFGNEQFF. The DNA for the CDR3 is TGTGCCAGCAGTTCCTCTTTTGGGAATGAGCAGTTCTTC.

The genes are TRBV25-1 and TRBJ2-7, with a possible D match to TRBD1 (5 bases). CDR3 size: 12 residues. The ends were cut back, 3 bases at V and 5 bases at J, with 8 bases in the middle. In germline, CDR1 is MGHDK, CDR2 SYGVNS. Here the CDR3 DNA reads TGTGCCAGCAGTGACTTAGGGGACGAGCAGTACTTC. Amino acids: CASSDLGDEQYF.

This chain uses TRBV30 with TRBJ1-5; D gene ambiguous. V gave up 2 bases and J gave up 5 bases, with 13 bases separating them. The CDR3 sequence is 14 residues long. Germline-derived CDR1 and CDR2 are GTSNPN and SVGIG (reference sequence). This chain's CDR3 is CAWSTQTVYQPQHF. As DNA, the CDR3 is TGTGCCTGGAGTACCCAAACAGTCTATCAGCCCCAGCATTTT.

V usage is TRBV5-1 and J usage is TRBJ2-6; the match to TRBD1 covers 9 bases. Trimming removed 0 bases from V and 2 bases from J; junction bases left unmatched: 6. This CDR3 contains 18 residues. The germline V gene encodes CDR1 SGHRS and CDR2 YFSETQ. CDR3 amino acids: CASSLDRGLIPGANVLTF. CDR3 coding DNA: TGCGCCAGCAGCTTGGACAGGGGGCTAATCCCTGGGGCCAACGTCCTGACTTTC.

In its sample, this clonotype was seen a few times. J is TRBJ2-7 and V is TRBV20-1; 12 bases match TRBD1. Germline V lookup: CDR1 DFQATT, CDR2 SNEGSKA (reference sequence). With V trimmed by 2 bases and J by 4 bases, 6 bases remained unmatched. This CDR3 has 15 amino acids. CDR3 sequence: CSARTGTGGRYEQYF. The CDR3 bases are TGCAGTGCTAGAACCGGGACAGGGGGCAGGTACGAGCAGTACTTC.

This clonotype was seen more than once but under ten times. The J gene is TRBJ2-2, the V gene TRBV5-1; D call uncertain. The V gene lost 4 bases and the J gene lost 1 base, with 8 bases spanning the gap. CDR1 and CDR2 (germline): SGHRS, YFSETQ. The CDR3 is 14 amino acids. CDR3 amino acids: CASSEHMNTGELFF. Here the CDR3 DNA reads TGCGCCAGCAGCGAACACATGAACACCGGGGAGCTGTTTTTT. The full variable domain, its missing parts supplied by reference TRBV5-1 and TRBJ2-2, is KAGVTQTPRYLIKTRGQQVTLSCSPISGHRSVSWYQQTPGQGLQFLFEYFSETQRNKGNFPGRFSGRQFSNSRSEMNVSTLELGDSALYLCASSEHMNTGELFFGEGSRLTVL.

This clonotype was counted between two and nine times. The DNA for the CDR3 is TGTGCTAGTGGTTCCGTGAGTGCAGATACGCAGTATTTT. This translates into CASGSVSADTQYF. The rearrangement links TRBV12-5 to TRBJ2-3; unclear D gene. Per germline, CDR1 LGHNT and CDR2 FRNRAP. This CDR3 spans 13 amino acids. The V end lost 4 bases, the J end lost 4 bases, and 9 bases lay between the germline ends.

The V and J genes are TRBV5-8 and TRBJ2-7; D is possibly TRBD1 (5 bases). The V end was cut by 1 base, the J end by 3 bases, with 11 bases between. Germline CDR1 reads SGHTS; CDR2 reads YDEGEE. The CDR3 is made up of 14 amino acids. CDR3 DNA: TGTGCCAGCAGCTTGCCAGGGCCAAGCTACGAGCAGTACTTC. Translation: CASSLPGPSYEQYF.